The 3 T cell receptor beta chains presented below share a single source sample, sequenced in a study of T cells after yellow fever vaccination. TCRdb re-called the 5' RACE reads with MiXCR, one entry per CDR3 protein. The profile shows 250,000 to 350,000 distinct CDR3 sequences, around 6.8% of them singletons. Sequencing used PBMCs, obtained more than 35 days after the first yellow fever vaccination. The receptor source for this set is a man aged 18-30 years who received the YFV17D yellow fever vaccine.

V gene TRBV25-1 combines with J gene TRBJ2-1; no reliable D call. The CDR3 length is 15 residues. The germline gives CDR1 MGHDK, CDR2 SYGVNS. Trimming pared 4 bases from V and 6 bases from J, leaving 16 bases between. CDR3 nucleotide sequence: TGTGCCAGCAGTGGTGGTCCAGGCGAGCCCAATGAGCAGTTCTTC. The encoded protein is CASSGGPGEPNEQFF. The variable domain in full, with the rest retrieved from reference TRBV25-1 and TRBJ2-1, is EADIYQTPRYLVIGTGKKITLECSQTMGHDKMYWYQQDPGMELHLIHYSYGVNSTEKGDLSSESTVSRIRTEHFPLTLESARPSHTSQYLCASSGGPGEPNEQFFGPGTRLTVL.

The chain employs TRBV12-3 or TRBV12-4 and TRBJ1-4; D is ambiguous. The CDR3 consists of 15 residues. Trimming took off 2 bases at V and 3 bases at J, with 10 bases between the two ends. CDR3 region: CASSLTSGANEKLFF. The CDR3 DNA sequence: TGTGCCAGCAGTTTAACCTCAGGCGCTAATGAAAAACTGTTTTTT.

The chain uses TRBV19 and TRBJ2-7; 9 bases fit TRBD1. The CDR3 length is 14 residues. The germline V gene encodes CDR1 LNHDA and CDR2 SQIVND (reference sequence). V lost 10 bases and J lost 3; bases outside the gene matches: 10. The CDR3 nucleotides are TGTGCCACCGGGGCGGGACAGGGATACTACGAGCAGTACTTC. Translated: CATGAGQGYYEQYF.